Following are 5 T cell receptor beta chains from one sample sequenced in a study of T-cell reconstitution after alpha-beta-depleted transplantation in children. The authors prepared the TCRbeta library with unique molecular identifiers. TCRdb re-derived calls from the PCR reads in MiXCR, one entry per CDR3 protein. The sample has about 240,000 distinct CDR3 sequences, about 25% seen once. The source material was PBMCs, sampled before TCRalphabeta/CD19-depleted stem cell transplant. Source of these receptors: a girl aged 2 to 9 with Fanconi anemia, due to receive a stem cell transplant.

This clonotype came up a few times. The genes are TRBV11-2 and TRBJ2-2; 13 nucleotides align to TRBD2. This CDR3 is built from 16 residues. CDR1 and CDR2 (germline): SGHAT, FQNNGV. The ends lost 6 bases at V and 2 bases at J; junction bases unmatched: 3. The CDR3 is CASRLAGGLNTGELFF. The CDR3, as DNA: TGTGCCAGCAGACTAGCGGGGGGGCTTAACACCGGGGAGCTGTTTTTT.

The chain recombines TRBV5-1 with TRBJ2-5; D is unclear. The germline gives CDR1 SGHRS, CDR2 YFSETQ. The CDR3 is 15 amino acids. Trimming cost V 2 bases and J 2 bases, with 13 bases left between them. The CDR3 spells CASSLRPGMQETQYF. The CDR3 DNA follows: TGCGCCAGCAGCTTACGGCCCGGAATGCAAGAGACCCAGTACTTC.

V and J are TRBV20-1 and TRBJ2-1; D remains unclear. This CDR3 comprises 10 residues. V lost 4 bases and J lost 5, with 3 bases in between. Germline values: CDR1 DFQATT, CDR2 SNEGSKA (reference sequence). The CDR3, as DNA: TGCAGTGCTATCCACAATGAGCAGTTCTTC. Protein sequence: CSAIHNEQFF.

As concerns this clonotype: The final CDR3 position lacks the conserved phenylalanine or tryptophan, pointing to a likely read error. This chain joins TRBV7-9 and TRBJ1-3; 8 bases match TRBD1. Germline V gene lookup returns CDR1 SEHNR and CDR2 FQNEAQ (reference sequence). The CDR3 consists of 15 residues. V was clipped by 8 bases and J by 1 base; unmatched bases: 7. In DNA, the CDR3 is TGTGCCAGCGAAACCAGGGGGCGATCTGGAAACACCATATATTGT. Protein: CASETRGRSGNTIYC.

On this clonotype itself: One junction end does not reproduce the germline sequence, and a read error may be involved. The chain is built from TRBV7-6 and TRBJ2-3; 11 bases match TRBD2. The germline CDR1 and CDR2 sequences are SGHVS and FNYEAQ. The CDR3 spans 18 residues. The CDR3 spells CSSSLRELAGGPGDTQYF. In DNA form, the CDR3 reads TGTTCCAGCAGCTTAAGAGAGTTAGCGGGAGGGCCGGGAGATACGCAGTATTTT.